Listed here are 27 T cell receptor beta chains from one sample, sequenced in a study of human T cells and chemical hapten exposure. TCRdb fed the RACE reads into MiXCR, producing one record per CDR3 protein. The sample lists about 190,000 distinct CDR3 sequences, around 25% occurring once. Sample time point: patch test 3, about 24 weeks after DPC sensitization. Treatment reported: therapeutic diphenylcyclopropenone sensitization with weekly scalp DPC. Sequencing was performed on whole blood, taken in connection with sensitization to the hapten diphenylcyclopropenone (DPC). These receptors were obtained from a woman aged 35 to 49 with alopecia areata. Some clones in this sample may be carry-over from other donors' samples.

V and J are TRBV28 and TRBJ2-5; 7 bases are shared with TRBD2. The V gene's germline CDR1 is MDHEN and CDR2 SYDVKM. With 2 bases clipped from V and 4 bases from J, the junction kept 7 bases outside the gene matches. This CDR3 region has 15 residues. In DNA, the CDR3 is TGTGCCAGCAGTTTAGCGGGAGATGTGTTAGAGACCCAGTACTTC. Translated, it gives CASSLAGDVLETQYF.

This clonotype was counted a few times. The chain is built from TRBV2 and TRBJ2-7; the D is unclear. Germline V lookup: CDR1 SNHLY, CDR2 FYNNEI. The CDR3 has 11 residues. V gave up 5 bases and J gave up 3 bases, with 5 bases separating them. Written as DNA, the CDR3 is TGTGCCAGCAGTTCCGACTACGAGCAGTACTTC. This encodes CASSSDYEQYF.

CDR3 sequence: CSAIVRGTDTQYF. Written as DNA, the CDR3 is TGCAGTGCTATTGTGAGAGGCACAGATACGCAGTATTTT. V gene TRBV20-1 combines with J gene TRBJ2-3; no definite D call. The CDR3 length is 13 residues. Trimming took 4 bases from V and 1 from J, leaving 9 bases between them. Per germline, CDR1 DFQATT and CDR2 SNEGSKA (reference sequence).

On this clonotype itself: A junction end diverges from the germline sequence, so it may reflect a read error. The V and J genes are TRBV5-1 and TRBJ2-3, with 7 nucleotides matching TRBD1. CDR1 is SGHRS, CDR2 YFSETQ, per germline. The CDR3 has 12 amino acids. CDR3 in DNA: TGCGCCAGCAGCGTGGACAGGTCTGGGGTTCATTTT. This encodes CASSVDRSGVHF.

This chain uses TRBV27 with TRBJ2-1; 10 bases are a match to TRBD2. The ends lost 5 bases at V and 0 bases at J; junction bases unmatched: 4. The CDR3 length is 16 residues. Germline lookup yields CDR1 MNHEY and CDR2 SMNVEV (reference sequence). In nucleotides, the CDR3 is TGTGCCAGCAGTGGGTCTAGCGGGGGCTCCTACAATGAGCAGTTCTTC. This sequence encodes CASSGSSGGSYNEQFF.

This clonotype came up a few times. The genes are TRBV25-1 and TRBJ1-2; D gene unclear. CDR3 size: 13 residues. Germline CDR1 MGHDK, CDR2 SYGVNS. Deletions cut 1 base from V and 2 bases from J, with 5 bases between. CDR3 nucleotides: TGTGCCAGCAGTGAATTGGGAAACTATGGCTACACCTTC. It encodes CASSELGNYGYTF.

The V call is TRBV7-9, the J call TRBJ2-5, with 7 bases identical to TRBD2. The CDR3 runs 16 residues. In germline, CDR1 is SEHNR, CDR2 FQNEAQ (reference sequence). The trim removed 1 base at V and 4 bases at J, leaving 9 bases unmatched. The CDR3 DNA reads as TGTGCCAGCAGCTTAGGGTCGCGGGAGTTGCGAGAGACCCAGTACTTC. The encoded protein is CASSLGSRELRETQYF. Based on the CDR3 plus reference TRBV7-9 and TRBJ2-5, the full variable domain is DTGVSQNPRHKITKRGQNVTFRCDPISEHNRLYWYRQTLGQGPEFLTYFQNEAQLEKSRLLSDRFSAERPKGSFSTLEIQRTEQGDSAMYLCASSLGSRELRETQYFGPGTRLLVL.

This clonotype has more than one count but fewer than ten. The chain carries TRBV12-3 or TRBV12-4 and TRBJ1-5; no definite D call. There are 14 residues in the CDR3. With 5 bases removed from V and 3 bases from J, the gap between germline ends came to 11 bases. For the CDR3, the DNA is TGTGCCAGCAGTCCGACGAACATCAATCAGCCCCAGCATTTT. This codes for CASSPTNINQPQHF.

This clonotype was seen repeatedly, ten times or more. The rearrangement links TRBV6-1 to TRBJ2-7; a possible D gene is TRBD1 (7 bases). The CDR3 is 11 residues long. The germline V gene encodes CDR1 MNHNS and CDR2 SASEGT. The V and J ends lost 7 bases and 13 bases respectively, with 17 bases between them. CDR3 in amino acids: CASMRDSLRYF. The CDR3 nucleotides read TGTGCCAGCATGCGGGACAGTTTACGTTACTTC.

The rearrangement joins TRBV5-1 to TRBJ2-3; D not certain. Germline lookup yields CDR1 SGHRS and CDR2 YFSETQ. V lost 3 bases to trimming and J lost 4 bases, with 15 bases between them. The CDR3 has 15 amino acids. This chain's CDR3 is CASSSTAVKADTQYF. In DNA form, the CDR3 reads TGCGCCAGCAGCTCGACGGCGGTCAAGGCAGATACGCAGTATTTT. The whole variable domain, filled in from reference TRBV5-1 and TRBJ2-3, reads KAGVTQTPRYLIKTRGQQVTLSCSPISGHRSVSWYQQTPGQGLQFLFEYFSETQRNKGNFPGRFSGRQFSNSRSEMNVSTLELGDSALYLCASSSTAVKADTQYFGPGTRLTVL.

In its sample, this clonotype was seen a few times. This chain links TRBV19 with TRBJ2-5, with 8 positions matching TRBD1. Germline CDR1 is LNHDA and CDR2 is SQIVND (reference sequence). The CDR3 contains 14 residues. The V and J ends lost 2 bases and 5 bases, in that order; junction bases with no gene match: 4. The CDR3 is CASSISGTGETQYF. CDR3 nucleotide sequence: TGTGCCAGTAGTATATCTGGGACAGGCGAGACCCAGTACTTC.

The chain employs TRBV4-3 and TRBJ2-7; 10 bases are shared with TRBD1. With V trimmed by 0 bases and J by 7 bases, 6 bases remained unmatched. This CDR3 comprises 15 residues. Per germline, CDR1 LGHNA and CDR2 YSLEER. The CDR3 DNA reads as TGCGCCAGCAGCCAAGACGGGACAGGGGCGGAAGAGCAGTACTTC. Translating gives CASSQDGTGAEEQYF.

The chain joins TRBV5-1 to TRBJ2-5, with unresolved D. Germline CDR1 SGHRS, CDR2 YFSETQ. The CDR3 is 16 amino acids. V shed 4 bases and J shed 5 bases, with 21 bases lying between them. The CDR3 nucleotides are TGCGCCAGCAGCGCCCTGGACGGGCCTAGAGTTGAGACCCAGTACTTC. Translated: CASSALDGPRVETQYF.

The chain combines TRBV7-2 with TRBJ2-7, with D tentatively TRBD1 (5 bases). The germline V gene has CDR1 SGHTA and CDR2 FQGNSA. Trimming took 7 bases from V and 1 from J, leaving 14 bases between them. The CDR3 covers 14 residues. The CDR3 region is CASIHATASYEQYF. CDR3 DNA sequence: TGTGCCAGCATTCATGCGACAGCGTCCTACGAGCAGTACTTC.

This clonotype has just a few counts. V is TRBV6-7 and J is TRBJ2-1; D uncertain. TRBV6-7 is an open reading frame whose function is uncertain. V lost 6 bases, J lost 3 bases, and 3 bases lay in between. This CDR3 has 11 amino acids. CDR3 residues: CASRNYNEQFF. The CDR3 nucleotides read TGTGCCAGCAGAAACTACAATGAGCAGTTCTTC.

This clonotype was counted between two and nine times. The chain couples TRBV6-6 to TRBJ2-1; 9 bases align to TRBD1. Per the germline V gene, CDR1 is MNHNY and CDR2 is SVGAGI (reference sequence). The CDR3 is made up of 15 amino acids. The V segment lost 1 base and the J segment 7 bases; nucleotides outside the gene matches: 5. CDR3 sequence: CASSYFGTGINEQFF. In DNA, the CDR3 is TGTGCCAGCAGTTACTTCGGGACAGGGATAAATGAGCAGTTCTTC.

This clonotype was detected only once. The V gene is TRBV6-1, the J gene TRBJ2-1; 9 bases match TRBD2. The CDR3 consists of 14 residues. Per germline, CDR1 MNHNS and CDR2 SASEGT. V trimming: 8 bases; J trimming: 4 bases; junction bases outside the gene matches: 6. For the CDR3, the DNA is TGTGCCAGCGTTGTAGCGGGAGAGTACAATGAGCAGTTCTTC. Protein: CASVVAGEYNEQFF.

This clonotype was counted a few times. The rearrangement links TRBV28 to TRBJ1-5; D call uncertain. Deletions cut 6 bases from V and 5 bases from J, with 17 bases between. The CDR3 has 15 amino acids. Germline-derived CDR1 and CDR2 are MDHEN and SYDVKM. The CDR3 spells CASSSRREGYQPQHF. The CDR3 region has the DNA TGTGCCAGCAGCTCGCGTCGGGAGGGTTATCAGCCCCAGCATTTT. The whole variable domain, remainder taken from reference TRBV28 and TRBJ1-5, is DVKVTQSSRYLVKRTGEKVFLECVQDMDHENMFWYRQDPGLGLRLIYFSYDVKMKEKGDIPEGYSVSREKKERFSLILESASTNQTSMYLCASSSRREGYQPQHFGDGTRLSIL.

The V and J genes are TRBV12-3 or TRBV12-4 and TRBJ1-5; 7 nucleotides match TRBD1. Germline trimming cut 7 bases from V and 2 bases from J; bases unmatched to any gene: 8. The CDR3 is 15 residues long. CDR3: CASKLTGIRNQPQHF. CDR3 coding DNA: TGTGCCAGCAAACTGACAGGGATCCGCAATCAGCCCCAGCATTTT.

The V gene is TRBV11-3, the J gene TRBJ2-1, with TRBD2 matching 8 bases. V was clipped by 0 bases and J by 7 bases; unmatched bases: 8. The CDR3 is 16 residues long. Germline V CDR1 and CDR2: SGHNT, YENEEA. Here the CDR3 reads CASSLDFQRGWNEQFF. The CDR3 bases are TGTGCCAGCAGCTTAGATTTCCAGCGGGGGTGGAATGAGCAGTTCTTC.

This clonotype was counted at least ten times. This chain connects TRBV5-5 to TRBJ2-5; TRBD1 aligns across 7 bases. The CDR3 is 13 residues long. Germline V gene data show CDR1 as SGHKS and CDR2 as YYEKEE (reference sequence). V dropped 4 bases and J dropped 5; count of bases not matched to a gene: 5. CDR3 sequence: CASSPGGRETQYF. The CDR3 DNA is TGTGCCAGCAGCCCAGGGGGTCGGGAGACCCAGTACTTC. Based on the CDR3 plus reference TRBV5-5 and TRBJ2-5, the full variable domain is DAGVTQSPTHLIKTRGQQVTLRCSPISGHKSVSWYQQVLGQGPQFIFQYYEKEERGRGNFPDRFSARQFPNYSSELNVNALLLGDSALYLCASSPGGRETQYFGPGTRLLVL.

The chain links TRBV9 to TRBJ1-5; unclear D gene. The CDR3 length is 15 residues. Per germline, CDR1 SGDLS and CDR2 YYNGEE. V shed 0 bases and J shed 6 bases, with 13 bases lying between them. CDR3 DNA sequence: TGTGCCAGCAGCGTAGAATGGGGAGGCGCTCAGCCCCAGCATTTT. Protein sequence: CASSVEWGGAQPQHF.

The chain couples TRBV7-6 to TRBJ2-2; D is possibly TRBD2 (7 bases). The CDR3 is 15 amino acids. Deletions cut 8 bases from V and 4 bases from J, with 17 bases between. Per the germline V gene, CDR1 is SGHVS and CDR2 is FNYEAQ. Here the CDR3 reads CASGLQGGSTGELFF. As DNA, the CDR3 is TGTGCCAGCGGATTACAGGGCGGGAGCACCGGGGAGCTGTTTTTT.

This clonotype was seen only once. The V gene is TRBV6-2 or TRBV6-3, the J gene TRBJ1-2; D not resolved. V was pared by 4 bases and J by 4 bases, with 7 bases between. The CDR3 loop spans 12 amino acids. Germline V gene lookup returns CDR1 MNHEY and CDR2 SVGEGT. CDR3 nucleotide sequence: TGTGCCAGCAGTTGGACCACCTATGGCTACACCTTC. Amino acid sequence: CASSWTTYGYTF.

This chain uses TRBV21-1 with TRBJ1-5; the table's D call TRBD1 went unverified against the DNA. TRBV21-1 is labeled a pseudogene. There are 13 residues in the CDR3. CDR3 bases: TGTGCCAGCAGCAAAACAGTGGGCCAGCCCCAGCATTTT. It codes for CASSKTVGQPQHF.

In this sample, this clonotype turned up a few times. The chain employs TRBV7-9 and TRBJ2-6; unclear D gene. The germline gives CDR1 SEHNR, CDR2 FQNEAQ (reference sequence). CDR3 length: 18 amino acids. V lost 0 bases, J lost 0 bases, and 12 bases lay in between. The CDR3 loop is CASSLAGRLRSGANVLTF. The CDR3 DNA is TGTGCCAGCAGCTTAGCAGGACGCCTGCGCTCTGGGGCCAACGTCCTGACTTTC.

This clonotype was seen only a few times. The chain combines TRBV29-1 with TRBJ2-7, with D possibly TRBD2 on 5 matching bases. V was cut by 3 bases and J by 3 bases, with 24 bases left in between. Germline-derived CDR1 and CDR2 are SQVTM and ANQGSEA. The CDR3 is made up of 17 amino acids. CDR3 coding DNA: TGCAGCGTTGAGGCTCGGAGTAGGCGGGCCCAAGGCTACGAGCAGTACTTC. It translates to CSVEARSRRAQGYEQYF.